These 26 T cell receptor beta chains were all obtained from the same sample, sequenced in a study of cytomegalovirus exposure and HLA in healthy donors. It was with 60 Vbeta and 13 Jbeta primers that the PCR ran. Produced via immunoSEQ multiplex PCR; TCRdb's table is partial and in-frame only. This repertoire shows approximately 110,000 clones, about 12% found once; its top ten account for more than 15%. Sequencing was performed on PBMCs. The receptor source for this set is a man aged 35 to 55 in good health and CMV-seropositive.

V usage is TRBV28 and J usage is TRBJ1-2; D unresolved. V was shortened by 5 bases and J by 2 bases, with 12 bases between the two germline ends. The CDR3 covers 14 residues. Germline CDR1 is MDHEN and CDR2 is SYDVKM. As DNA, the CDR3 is TGTGCCAGCAGTCAATCCCCCATCAACTATGGCTACACCTTC. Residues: CASSQSPINYGYTF.

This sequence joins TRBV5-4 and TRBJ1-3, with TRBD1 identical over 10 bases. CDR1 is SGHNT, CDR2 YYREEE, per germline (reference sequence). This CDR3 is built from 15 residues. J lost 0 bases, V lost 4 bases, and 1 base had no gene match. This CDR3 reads CASSRDRGSGNTIYF. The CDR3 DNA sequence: TGTGCCAGCAGCCGGGACAGGGGCTCTGGAAACACCATATATTTT.

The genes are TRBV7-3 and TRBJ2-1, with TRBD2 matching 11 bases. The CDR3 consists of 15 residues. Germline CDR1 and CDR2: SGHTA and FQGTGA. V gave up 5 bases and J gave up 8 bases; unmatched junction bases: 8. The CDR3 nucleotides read TGTGCCAGCAGCCGTATAGCGGGAGGGCCGCATGAGCAGTTCTTC. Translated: CASSRIAGGPHEQFF.

The CDR3 region is CASSLYRRNTGELFF. Written as DNA, the CDR3 is TGTGCCAGCAGCTTGTACAGGCGGAACACCGGGGAGCTGTTTTTT. V gene TRBV5-8 combines with J gene TRBJ2-2; weak D call: TRBD1 (5 bases). Per the germline V gene, CDR1 is SGHTS and CDR2 is YDEGEE. V dropped 1 base and J dropped 1 base, with 8 bases sitting between them. The CDR3 runs 15 residues.

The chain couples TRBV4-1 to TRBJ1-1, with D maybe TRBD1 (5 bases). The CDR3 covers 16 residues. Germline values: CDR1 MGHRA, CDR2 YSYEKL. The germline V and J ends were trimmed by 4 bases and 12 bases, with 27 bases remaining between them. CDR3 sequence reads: CASSLRGVAEWGGTFF. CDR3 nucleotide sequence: TGCGCCAGCAGCCTAAGAGGGGTGGCAGAATGGGGGGGAACTTTCTTT.

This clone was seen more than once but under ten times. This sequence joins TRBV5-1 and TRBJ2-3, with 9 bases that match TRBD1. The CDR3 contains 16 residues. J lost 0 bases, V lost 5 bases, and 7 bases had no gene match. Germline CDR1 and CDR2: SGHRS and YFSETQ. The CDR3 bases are TGCGCCAGCAGTTTCACAGGGGGCTCTAGCACAGATACGCAGTATTTT. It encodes CASSFTGGSSTDTQYF. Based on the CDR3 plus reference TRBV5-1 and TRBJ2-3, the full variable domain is KAGVTQTPRYLIKTRGQQVTLSCSPISGHRSVSWYQQTPGQGLQFLFEYFSETQRNKGNFPGRFSGRQFSNSRSEMNVSTLELGDSALYLCASSFTGGSSTDTQYFGPGTRLTVL.

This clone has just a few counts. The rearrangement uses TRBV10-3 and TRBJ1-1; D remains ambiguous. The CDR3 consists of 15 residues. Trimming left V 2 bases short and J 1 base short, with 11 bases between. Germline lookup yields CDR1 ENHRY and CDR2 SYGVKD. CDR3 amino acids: CAISELGRGNTEAFF. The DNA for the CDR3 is TGTGCCATCAGTGAGCTAGGCAGAGGGAACACTGAAGCTTTCTTT.

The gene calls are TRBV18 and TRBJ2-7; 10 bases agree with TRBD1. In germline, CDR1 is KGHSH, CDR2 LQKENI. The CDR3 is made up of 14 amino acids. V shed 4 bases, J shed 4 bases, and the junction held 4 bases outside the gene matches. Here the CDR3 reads CASSLRQGAYEQYF. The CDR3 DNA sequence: TGTGCCAGCTCACTCCGACAGGGGGCGTACGAGCAGTACTTC.

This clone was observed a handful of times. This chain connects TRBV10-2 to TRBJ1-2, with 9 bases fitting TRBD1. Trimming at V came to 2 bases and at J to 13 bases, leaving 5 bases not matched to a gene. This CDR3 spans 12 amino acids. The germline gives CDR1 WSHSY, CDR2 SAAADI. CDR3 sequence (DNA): TGCGCCAGCAGTGAGGGACAGGGGCCACCCACCTTC. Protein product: CASSEGQGPPTF.

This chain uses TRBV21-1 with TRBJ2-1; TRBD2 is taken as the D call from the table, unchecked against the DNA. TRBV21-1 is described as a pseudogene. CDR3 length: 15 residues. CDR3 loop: CASSNQRELYNEQFF. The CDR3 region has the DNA TGTGCCAGCAGCAACCAGCGGGAGCTGTACAATGAGCAGTTCTTC.

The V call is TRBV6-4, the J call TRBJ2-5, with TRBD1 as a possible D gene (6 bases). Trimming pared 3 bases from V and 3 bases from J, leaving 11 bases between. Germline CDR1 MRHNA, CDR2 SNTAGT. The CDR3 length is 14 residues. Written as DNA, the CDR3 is TGTGCCAGCAGTGAAACTCCAGGGGAAGAGACCCAGTACTTC. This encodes CASSETPGEETQYF.

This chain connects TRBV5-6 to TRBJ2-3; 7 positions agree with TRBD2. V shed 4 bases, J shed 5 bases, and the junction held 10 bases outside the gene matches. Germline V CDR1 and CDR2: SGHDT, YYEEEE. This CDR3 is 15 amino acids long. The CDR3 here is CASSHRGLGLDTQYF. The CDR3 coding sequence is TGTGCCAGCAGCCATCGAGGACTAGGCTTAGATACGCAGTATTTT.

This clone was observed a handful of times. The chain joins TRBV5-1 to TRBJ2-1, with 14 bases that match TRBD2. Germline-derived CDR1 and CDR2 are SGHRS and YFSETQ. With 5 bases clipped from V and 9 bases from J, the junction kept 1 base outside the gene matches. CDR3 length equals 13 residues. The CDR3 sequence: CASRGTSGGEQFF. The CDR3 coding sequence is TGCGCCAGCAGGGGGACTAGCGGGGGTGAGCAGTTCTTC.

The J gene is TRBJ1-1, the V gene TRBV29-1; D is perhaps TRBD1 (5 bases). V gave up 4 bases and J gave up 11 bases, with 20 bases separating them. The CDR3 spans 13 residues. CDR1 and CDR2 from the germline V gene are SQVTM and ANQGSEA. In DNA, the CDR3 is TGCAGCGTTGTTCCTTTGACAGCCGCAGGGGCTTTCTTT. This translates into CSVVPLTAAGAFF.

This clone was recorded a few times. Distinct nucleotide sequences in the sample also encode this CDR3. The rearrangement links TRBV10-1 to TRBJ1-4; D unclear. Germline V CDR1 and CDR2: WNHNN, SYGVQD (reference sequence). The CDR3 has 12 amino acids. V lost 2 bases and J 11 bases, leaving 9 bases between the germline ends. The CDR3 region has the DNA TGCGCCAGCAGTGAGGGAGGTGAGAAACTGTTTTTT. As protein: CASSEGGEKLFF.

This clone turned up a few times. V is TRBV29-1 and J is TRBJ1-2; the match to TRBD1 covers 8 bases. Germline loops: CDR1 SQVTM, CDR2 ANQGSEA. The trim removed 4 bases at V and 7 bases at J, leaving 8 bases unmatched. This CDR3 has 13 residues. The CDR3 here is CSVATGGGSGYTF. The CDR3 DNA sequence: TGCAGCGTTGCTACAGGGGGAGGCTCTGGCTACACCTTC.

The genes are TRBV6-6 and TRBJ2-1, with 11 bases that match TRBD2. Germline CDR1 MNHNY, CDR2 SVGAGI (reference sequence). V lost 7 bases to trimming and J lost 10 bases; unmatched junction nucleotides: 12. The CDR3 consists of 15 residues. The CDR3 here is CASTSLASGGTEQFF. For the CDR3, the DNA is TGTGCCAGCACCTCCTTGGCTAGCGGGGGGACGGAGCAGTTCTTC.

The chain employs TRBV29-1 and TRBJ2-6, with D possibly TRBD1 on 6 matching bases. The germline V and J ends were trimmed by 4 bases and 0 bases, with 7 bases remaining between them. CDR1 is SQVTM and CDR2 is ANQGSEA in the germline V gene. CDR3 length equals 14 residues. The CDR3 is CSVARGSGANVLTF. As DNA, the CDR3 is TGCAGCGTTGCCAGGGGCTCTGGGGCCAACGTCCTGACTTTC.

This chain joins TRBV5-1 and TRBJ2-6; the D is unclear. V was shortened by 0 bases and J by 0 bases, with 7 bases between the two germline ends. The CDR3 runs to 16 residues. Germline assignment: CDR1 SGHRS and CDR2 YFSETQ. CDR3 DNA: TGCGCCAGCAGCTTGGAATTGTACTCTGGGGCCAACGTCCTGACTTTC. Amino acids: CASSLELYSGANVLTF.

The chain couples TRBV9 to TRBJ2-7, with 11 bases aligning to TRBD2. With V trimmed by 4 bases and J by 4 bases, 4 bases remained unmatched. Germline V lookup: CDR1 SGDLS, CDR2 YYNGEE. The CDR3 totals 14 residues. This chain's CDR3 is CASSLGTSGYEQYF. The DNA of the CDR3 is TGTGCCAGCAGCCTTGGGACTAGCGGTTACGAGCAGTACTTC. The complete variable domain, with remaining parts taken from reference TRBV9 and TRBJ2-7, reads DSGVTQTPKHLITATGQRVTLRCSPRSGDLSVYWYQQSLDQGLQFLIQYYNGEERAKGNILERFSAQQFPDLHSELNLSSLELGDSALYFCASSLGTSGYEQYFGPGTRLTVT.

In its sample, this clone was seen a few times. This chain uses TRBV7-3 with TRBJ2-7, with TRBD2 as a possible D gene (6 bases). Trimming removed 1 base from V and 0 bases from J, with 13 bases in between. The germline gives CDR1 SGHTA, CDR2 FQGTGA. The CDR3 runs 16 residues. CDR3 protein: CASSLRGRPSSYEQYF. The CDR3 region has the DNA TGTGCCAGCAGCTTAAGAGGGAGGCCGAGCTCCTACGAGCAGTACTTC.

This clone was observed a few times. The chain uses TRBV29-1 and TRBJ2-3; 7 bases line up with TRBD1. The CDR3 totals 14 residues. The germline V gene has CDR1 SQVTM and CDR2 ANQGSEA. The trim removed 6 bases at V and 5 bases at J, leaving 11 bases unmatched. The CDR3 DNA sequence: TGCAGCGTCAAGGCAGGGGGTTTGTTAGATACGCAGTATTTT. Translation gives CSVKAGGLLDTQYF.

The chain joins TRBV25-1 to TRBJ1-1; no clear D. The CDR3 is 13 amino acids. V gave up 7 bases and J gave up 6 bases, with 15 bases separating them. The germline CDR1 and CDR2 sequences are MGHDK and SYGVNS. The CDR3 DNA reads TGTGCCAGCAAATCCGGAGAATGGGCTGAAGCTTTCTTT. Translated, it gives CASKSGEWAEAFF.

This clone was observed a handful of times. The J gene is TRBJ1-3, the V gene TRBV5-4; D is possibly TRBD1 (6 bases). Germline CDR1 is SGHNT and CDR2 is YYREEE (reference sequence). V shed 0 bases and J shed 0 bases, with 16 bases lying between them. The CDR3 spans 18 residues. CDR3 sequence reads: CASSLGLTDSHSGNTIYF. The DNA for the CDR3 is TGTGCCAGCAGCTTGGGGCTGACGGACAGTCACTCTGGAAACACCATATATTTT.

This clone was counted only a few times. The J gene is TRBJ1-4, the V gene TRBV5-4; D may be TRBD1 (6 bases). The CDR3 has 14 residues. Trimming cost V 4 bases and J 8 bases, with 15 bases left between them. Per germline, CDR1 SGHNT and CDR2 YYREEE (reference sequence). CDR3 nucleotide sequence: TGTGCCAGCAGCCGGGATTCCACAGGGGAAAAACTGTTTTTT. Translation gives CASSRDSTGEKLFF.

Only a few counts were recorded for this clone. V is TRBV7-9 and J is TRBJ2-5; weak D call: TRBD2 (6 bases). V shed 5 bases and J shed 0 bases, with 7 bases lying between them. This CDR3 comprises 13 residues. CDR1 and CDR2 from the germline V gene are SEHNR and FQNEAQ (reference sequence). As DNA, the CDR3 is TGTGCCAGCAGCCGGGACTACCAAGAGACCCAGTACTTC. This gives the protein CASSRDYQETQYF.